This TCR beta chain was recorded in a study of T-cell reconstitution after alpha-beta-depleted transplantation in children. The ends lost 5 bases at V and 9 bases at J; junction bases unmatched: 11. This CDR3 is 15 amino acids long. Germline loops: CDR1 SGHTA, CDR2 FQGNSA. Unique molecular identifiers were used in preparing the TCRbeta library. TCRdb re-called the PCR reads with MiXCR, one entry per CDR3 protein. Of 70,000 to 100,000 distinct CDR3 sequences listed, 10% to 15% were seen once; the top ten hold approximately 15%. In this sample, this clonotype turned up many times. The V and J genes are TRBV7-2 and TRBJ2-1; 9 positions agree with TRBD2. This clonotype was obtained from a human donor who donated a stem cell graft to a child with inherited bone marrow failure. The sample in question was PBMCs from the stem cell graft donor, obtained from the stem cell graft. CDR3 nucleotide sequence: TGTGCCAGCAGCCATCCCGGGACTAGCCCCCCTGAGCAGTTCTTC. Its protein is CASSHPGTSPPEQFF.